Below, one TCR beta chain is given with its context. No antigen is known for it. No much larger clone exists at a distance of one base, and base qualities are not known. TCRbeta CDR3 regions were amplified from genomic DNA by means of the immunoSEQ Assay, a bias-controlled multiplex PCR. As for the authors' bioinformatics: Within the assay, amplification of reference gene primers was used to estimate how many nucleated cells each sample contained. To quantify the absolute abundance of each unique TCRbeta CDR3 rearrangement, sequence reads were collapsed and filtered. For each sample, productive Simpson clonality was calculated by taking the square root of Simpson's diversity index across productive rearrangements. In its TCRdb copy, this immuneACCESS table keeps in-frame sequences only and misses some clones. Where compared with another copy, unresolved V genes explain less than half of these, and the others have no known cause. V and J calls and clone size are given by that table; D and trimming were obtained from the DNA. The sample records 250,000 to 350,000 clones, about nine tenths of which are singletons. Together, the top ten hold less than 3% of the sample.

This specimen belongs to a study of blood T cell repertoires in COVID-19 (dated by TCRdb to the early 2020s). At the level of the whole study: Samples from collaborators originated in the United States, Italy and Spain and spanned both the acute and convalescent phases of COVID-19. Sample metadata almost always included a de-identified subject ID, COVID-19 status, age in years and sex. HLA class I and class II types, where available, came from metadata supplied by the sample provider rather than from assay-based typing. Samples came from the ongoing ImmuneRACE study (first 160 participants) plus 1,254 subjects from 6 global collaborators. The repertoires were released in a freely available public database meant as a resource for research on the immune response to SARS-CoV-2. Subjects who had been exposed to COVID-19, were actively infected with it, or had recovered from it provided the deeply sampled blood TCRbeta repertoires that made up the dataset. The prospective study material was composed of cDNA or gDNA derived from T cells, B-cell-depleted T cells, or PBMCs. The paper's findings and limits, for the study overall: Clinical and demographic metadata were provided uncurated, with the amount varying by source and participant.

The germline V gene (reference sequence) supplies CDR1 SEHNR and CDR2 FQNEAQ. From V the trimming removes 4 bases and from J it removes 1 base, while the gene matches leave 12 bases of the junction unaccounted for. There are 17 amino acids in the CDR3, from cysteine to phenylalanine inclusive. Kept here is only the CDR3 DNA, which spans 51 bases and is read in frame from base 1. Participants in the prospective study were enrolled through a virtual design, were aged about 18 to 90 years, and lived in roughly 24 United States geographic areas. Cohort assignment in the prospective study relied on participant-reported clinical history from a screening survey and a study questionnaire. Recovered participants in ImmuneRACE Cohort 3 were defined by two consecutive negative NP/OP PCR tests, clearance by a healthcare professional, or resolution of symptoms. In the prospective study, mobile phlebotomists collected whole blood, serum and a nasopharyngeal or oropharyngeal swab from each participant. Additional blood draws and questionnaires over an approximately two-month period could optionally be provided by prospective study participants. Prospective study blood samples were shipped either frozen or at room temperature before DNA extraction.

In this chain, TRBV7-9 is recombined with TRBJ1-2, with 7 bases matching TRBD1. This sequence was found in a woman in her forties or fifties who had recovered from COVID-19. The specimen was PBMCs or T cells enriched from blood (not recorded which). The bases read TGTGCCAGCAGCTCACTCAATAACAGGGGTGGTAACTATGGCTACACCTTC. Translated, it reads CASSSLNNRGGNYGYTF.